This T cell receptor beta chain was obtained from a study of blood T cells in healthy people across ages. Study results and limitations: The donors' CMV status was not determined, possibly confounding changes in expanded clonotypes. Diversity of TCR beta correlated strongly with naive T cell percentage.

CDR1 is SQVTM and CDR2 is ANQGSEA in the germline V gene. V lost 4 bases, J lost 4 bases, and 8 bases lay in between. This CDR3 has 11 amino acids. Notes on this clonotype: Its antigen remains unknown.

A second PCR, run for about 7 to 11 cycles, used a sample-barcoded 5' primer plus a J-beta primer mix. The template-switch adaptor, which had 12 random nucleotides, put a tag on each cDNA molecule. TCRdb re-called the 5' RACE reads through MiXCR, storing one row per CDR3 protein. The sample lists under 2 million distinct CDR3 sequences, 30% to 40% occurring once. Every sample had a minimum of 6.5 million PBMCs isolated. The TCR originated in a woman aged 25 to 39 in good health. The source material was blood. The chain links TRBV29-1 to TRBJ2-7; D is unresolved. CDR3 amino acids: CSVALGYEQYF. The CDR3 DNA reads as TGCAGCGTTGCGCTAGGATACGAGCAGTACTTC.